Sequencing of this TCR beta chain was carried out in a study of blood T cell repertoires in COVID-19. The overall study: The study drew acute and convalescent COVID-19 samples from the United States, Italy and Spain.

Deletions cut 4 bases from V and 4 bases from J, with 13 bases between. The germline gives CDR1 LGHDT, CDR2 YNNKEL (reference sequence). The CDR3 spans 14 residues. This clone was counted a few times. How the authors handled the data: Scientists estimated how many nucleated cells there were by amplifying reference gene primers. Clones were sequenced by immunoSEQ multiplex PCR, and TCRdb holds only the in-frame ones, with some missing. V and J calls and clone size are as listed in that table; D and trimming were resolved from the DNA. The table records more than 100,000 clones, over 70% of them present only once.

The sequenced material came from peripheral blood. The gene calls are TRBV3-1 (or the pseudogene TRBV3-2) and TRBJ1-2, with D possibly TRBD1 on 5 matching bases. The TCR originated in a human donor in a cohort sampled during active or convalescent COVID-19. DNA of the CDR3: TGTGCCAGCAGCCGCCTCAGGGAGGCCTATGGCTACACCTTC. This codes for CASSRLREAYGYTF.